Listed here are 30 T cell receptor beta chains from one sample, sequenced in a study of T cell repertoires in cytomegalovirus infection (dated by TCRdb to 2018 to 2020). What these receptors recognize is not known. For sequencing, an Illumina HiSeq 1500 was employed. TCRdb reanalyzed the raw reads on its own, using fastp at Q25 for trimming and MiXCR for clone calling, and kept in-frame beta chains. Identical CDR3 protein sequences are pooled into one entry, listed with their most common genes and DNA. The table for this sample lists more than 250,000 distinct CDR3 sequences; roughly 25% of them were counted only once. 13% of the sample rests with the top ten. Interpreted using the paper, the treatment or condition label stands for: in vitro stimulation with specific CMV peptide epitopes to enrich CMV-specific T cells. The sequenced sample was cultured PBMCs, obtained from culture after CMV antigen stimulation. The receptors derive from a human donor in good health (CMV status not recorded). Some clones in this sample may be carry-over from other donors' samples.

The table lists this clonotype with a few counts. The CDR3 DNA is TGTGCCAGCAGTTTCCTCGGACAGGGTTACACAGATACGCAGTATTTT. It translates to CASSFLGQGYTDTQYF. The gene calls are TRBV27 and TRBJ2-3, with 8 bases aligning to TRBD1. The V segment lost 3 bases and the J segment 2 bases; nucleotides outside the gene matches: 7. Germline V gene lookup returns CDR1 MNHEY and CDR2 SMNVEV (reference sequence). The CDR3 runs 16 residues.

J is TRBJ1-5 and V is TRBV19; no firm D call. Trimming left V 9 bases short and J 3 bases short, with 15 bases between. CDR1 is LNHDA, CDR2 SQIVND, per germline (reference sequence). CDR3 length: 14 amino acids. As DNA, the CDR3 is TGTGCCAGCTGCCGGGCAGCCAACAATCAGCCCCAGCATTTT. Encoded protein: CASCRAANNQPQHF.

This clonotype was counted at least ten times. The chain has TRBV7-9 and TRBJ2-1, with 7 bases fitting TRBD2. The CDR3 spans 17 residues. The germline gives CDR1 SEHNR, CDR2 FQNEAQ (reference sequence). The ends lost 1 base at V and 0 bases at J; junction bases unmatched: 6. The CDR3 sequence is CASSLGSGWSSYNEQFF. DNA of the CDR3: TGTGCCAGCAGCTTAGGTAGCGGGTGGAGCTCCTACAATGAGCAGTTCTTC.

This clonotype was seen only a few times. V gene TRBV20-1 combines with J gene TRBJ2-1, with 11 bases lining up with TRBD2. V trimming: 3 bases; J trimming: 5 bases; junction bases outside the gene matches: 0. CDR3 length: 13 amino acids. The germline CDR1 and CDR2 sequences are DFQATT and SNEGSKA (reference sequence). The CDR3 coding sequence is TGCAGTGCTAGGGGACTAGCGGACAATGAGCAGTTCTTC. This gives the protein CSARGLADNEQFF.

Worth noting for this clonotype: This could be a read error, since a much larger clone is one nucleotide away. The rearrangement links TRBV4-2 to TRBJ2-7; possible D gene TRBD2, 6 bases. This CDR3 is 18 amino acids long. Trimming took off 0 bases at V and 1 base at J, with 19 bases between the two ends. Germline CDR1 reads LGHNA; CDR2 reads YNFKEQ. The chain's CDR3 is CASSQEASSSSVSYEQYF. The CDR3 coding sequence is TGTGCCAGCAGCCAAGAGGCGAGCTCGTCTAGCGTTTCCTACGAGCAGTACTTC.

The chain joins TRBV11-1 to TRBJ2-1; 12 bases map to TRBD1. Trimming cost V 1 base and J 5 bases; bases outside gene matches: 9. The CDR3 totals 18 residues. Germline assignment: CDR1 SGHAT and CDR2 FQDESV (reference sequence). The CDR3 is CASSLGVGQGALDNEQFF. The CDR3 DNA reads TGTGCCAGCAGCTTAGGAGTGGGACAGGGGGCGTTGGACAATGAGCAGTTCTTC.

The rearrangement uses TRBV29-1 and TRBJ2-6; D gene ambiguous. The CDR3 length is 12 residues. Trimming took off 3 bases at V and 0 bases at J, with 0 bases between the two ends. Germline assignment: CDR1 SQVTM and CDR2 ANQGSEA. This chain's CDR3 is CSVDSGANVLTF. The CDR3, as DNA: TGCAGCGTTGACTCTGGGGCCAACGTCCTGACTTTC. The full variable domain, its missing parts supplied by reference TRBV29-1 and TRBJ2-6, is SAVISQKPSRDICQRGTSLTIQCQVDSQVTMMFWYRQQPGQSLTLIATANQGSEATYESGFVIDKFPISRPNLTFSTLTVSNMSPEDSSIYLCSVDSGANVLTFGAGSRLTVL.

This rearrangement joins TRBV3-1 to TRBJ1-5; tentative D call: TRBD1 (6 bases). The germline CDR1 and CDR2 sequences are LGHDT and YNNKEL (reference sequence). CDR3 length equals 15 residues. The germline V and J ends were trimmed by 3 bases and 2 bases, with 11 bases remaining between them. The CDR3 reads CASSHGSGGNQPQHF. The CDR3 bases are TGTGCCAGCAGCCATGGGTCAGGGGGCAATCAGCCCCAGCATTTT. Full variable domain (outside the CDR3, taken from reference TRBV3-1 and TRBJ1-5): DTAVSQTPKYLVTQMGNDKSIKCEQNLGHDTMYWYKQDSKKFLKIMFSYNNKELIINETVPNRFSPKSPDKAHLNLHINSLELGDSAVYFCASSHGSGGNQPQHFGDGTRLSIL.

J is TRBJ1-5 and V is TRBV7-8; D not resolved. Trimming pared 1 base from V and 5 bases from J, leaving 12 bases between. The CDR3 is 15 residues long. The germline V gene has CDR1 SGHVS and CDR2 FQNEAQ. DNA of the CDR3: TGTGCCAGCAGCTTAGGAGGAAGATCGGATCAGCCCCAGCATTTT. Translation gives CASSLGGRSDQPQHF.

In DNA form, the CDR3 reads TGTGCCAGCACGGGGAGGGAATGGAACATTCAGTACTTC. As protein: CASTGREWNIQYF. This chain links TRBV6-5 with TRBJ2-4; 7 nucleotides agree with TRBD2. The germline gives CDR1 MNHEY, CDR2 SVGAGI. This CDR3 is built from 13 residues. V dropped 7 bases and J dropped 7; count of bases not matched to a gene: 7.

This clonotype turned up a few times. The rearrangement joins TRBV15 to TRBJ1-6; D gene uncertain. Germline V gene data show CDR1 as LNHNV and CDR2 as YYDKDF (reference sequence). The CDR3 contains 18 residues. The V and J ends lost 2 bases and 5 bases respectively, with 19 bases between them. Here the CDR3 reads CATSRKSTAATDNSPLHF. DNA for the CDR3: TGTGCCACCAGCAGAAAAAGTACGGCCGCGACGGATAATTCACCCCTCCACTTT.

This clonotype has a handful of counts. The V and J genes are TRBV12-3 or TRBV12-4 and TRBJ1-1; D remains ambiguous. V was cut by 5 bases and J by 7 bases, with 17 bases left in between. The CDR3 spans 14 residues. The CDR3 sequence: CASSPLAVGYEAFF. CDR3 bases: TGTGCCAGCAGTCCATTAGCCGTGGGCTATGAAGCTTTCTTT.

This clonotype was found a few times. V gene TRBV27 combines with J gene TRBJ1-6; 7 nucleotides align to TRBD1. Germline values: CDR1 MNHEY, CDR2 SMNVEV (reference sequence). With V trimmed by 6 bases and J by 7 bases, 6 bases remained unmatched. The CDR3 contains 14 residues. CDR3 amino acids: CASRTGTVNSPLHF. In nucleotides, the CDR3 is TGTGCCAGCAGGACAGGGACGGTAAATTCACCCCTCCACTTT.

The rearrangement uses TRBV7-8 and TRBJ2-5; no clear D. CDR3 length equals 13 residues. Trimming pared 7 bases from V and 4 bases from J, leaving 13 bases between. Germline loops: CDR1 SGHVS, CDR2 FQNEAQ. The CDR3: CASIRRPPETQYF. CDR3 DNA: TGTGCCAGCATTCGTAGACCGCCAGAGACCCAGTACTTC.

Comments on this clonotype: A read error is possible here, since a much larger clone lies one base away. This sequence joins TRBV29-1 and TRBJ1-1; D is perhaps TRBD1 (5 bases). Germline V gene data show CDR1 as SQVTM and CDR2 as ANQGSEA. Trimming took off 4 bases at V and 1 base at J, with 13 bases between the two ends. The CDR3 has 14 amino acids. The CDR3 nucleotides are TGCAGCGTTGGGGGCGACAGCTGGAACACTGAAGCTTTCTTT. Residues: CSVGGDSWNTEAFF.

A few counts support this clonotype. The chain employs TRBV7-9 and TRBJ1-5, with D possibly TRBD1 on 5 matching bases. Deletions cut 1 base from V and 7 bases from J, with 14 bases between. The CDR3 is made up of 15 amino acids. Germline V gives CDR1 SEHNR, CDR2 FQNEAQ (reference sequence). The CDR3 coding sequence is TGTGCCAGCAGCTTAGAGGGGCAGGGAGAGCAGCCCCAGCATTTT. Protein sequence: CASSLEGQGEQPQHF.

The chain is built from TRBV12-3 or TRBV12-4 and TRBJ1-5; D unresolved. Deletions cut 6 bases from V and 6 bases from J, with 12 bases between. CDR3 length: 13 residues. The CDR3 sequence: CASSYYGGQPQHF. In nucleotides, the CDR3 is TGTGCCAGCAGCTACTATGGCGGTCAGCCCCAGCATTTT.

The chain couples TRBV5-4 to TRBJ2-4, with D tentatively TRBD1 (6 bases). V gave up 0 bases and J gave up 0 bases, with 10 bases separating them. There are 16 residues in the CDR3. The germline V gene has CDR1 SGHNT and CDR2 YYREEE (reference sequence). CDR3: CASSLEGGRAKNIQYF. The CDR3 DNA follows: TGTGCCAGCAGCTTGGAAGGGGGTAGAGCCAAAAACATTCAGTACTTC.

The genes are TRBV2 and TRBJ2-1; no reliable D call. V was trimmed by 1 base and J by 1 base, leaving 8 bases between them. CDR1 and CDR2 (germline): SNHLY, FYNNEI. The CDR3 is made up of 15 amino acids. In DNA, the CDR3 is TGTGCCAGCAGTGAAGGGCCCAATTCCTACAATGAGCAGTTCTTC. Residues: CASSEGPNSYNEQFF.

A few counts support this clonotype. The V call is TRBV12-3 or TRBV12-4, the J call TRBJ2-1, with 8 bases matching TRBD2. Unmatched junction bases numbered 4, after V lost 8 bases and J lost 7 bases. CDR3 length: 12 residues. CDR3 sequence reads: CASSGGVNEQFF. For the CDR3, the DNA is TGTGCCAGCTCGGGGGGGGTGAATGAGCAGTTCTTC.

This clonotype was seen a few times. The chain is built from TRBV14 and TRBJ2-1; D is tentatively TRBD1 or TRBD2 (5 bases each). In germline, CDR1 is SGHDN, CDR2 FVKESK. The CDR3 has 15 residues. Deletions cut 2 bases from V and 6 bases from J, with 14 bases between. As DNA, the CDR3 is TGTGCCAGCAGCCAATGGGACCAGGCTTCCAATGAGCAGTTCTTC. Translated, it gives CASSQWDQASNEQFF.

There are many counts of this clonotype. The CDR3 nucleotides are TGTGCCAGCAGCCCAGGGGGCTATAGCAATCAGCCCCAGCATTTT. Translating it yields CASSPGGYSNQPQHF. The chain joins TRBV7-2 to TRBJ1-5; 8 nucleotides align to TRBD1. J was trimmed by 0 bases and V by 5 bases; bases with no gene match: 3. The CDR3 is 15 residues long. Germline CDR1 SGHTA, CDR2 FQGNSA.

The gene calls are TRBV5-6 and TRBJ2-7, with D tentatively TRBD2 (6 bases). CDR1 SGHDT and CDR2 YYEEEE come from the germline V gene. V shed 2 bases and J shed 1 base, with 13 bases lying between them. The CDR3 length is 15 residues. The chain's CDR3 is CASSFYGSLSYEQYV. In nucleotides, the CDR3 is TGTGCCAGCAGCTTTTACGGGAGCCTTTCCTACGAGCAGTACGTC.

The chain combines TRBV18 with TRBJ2-3; 8 bases line up with TRBD2. Unmatched junction bases numbered 5, after V lost 5 bases and J lost 4 bases. The CDR3 spans 14 residues. The germline gives CDR1 KGHSH, CDR2 LQKENI. The CDR3 loop reads CASSSSGSSDTQYF. For the CDR3, the DNA is TGTGCCAGCTCATCGAGCGGGAGCTCAGATACGCAGTATTTT. Full variable domain (rest looked up from reference TRBV18 and TRBJ2-3): NAGVMQNPRHLVRRRGQEARLRCSPMKGHSHVYWYRQLPEEGLKFMVYLQKENIIDESGMPKERFSAEFPKEGPSILRIQQVVRGDSAAYFCASSSSGSSDTQYFGPGTRLTVL.

This chain connects TRBV12-3 or TRBV12-4 to TRBJ2-1; possible D gene TRBD2, 6 bases. The CDR3 is made up of 15 amino acids. Trimming removed 3 bases from V and 6 bases from J, with 15 bases in between. The CDR3 reads CASSLGGVVGNEQFF. CDR3 bases: TGTGCCAGCAGTTTGGGGGGAGTTGTCGGCAATGAGCAGTTCTTC.

This chain connects TRBV11-1 to TRBJ2-1; the D gene is possibly TRBD2 (5 bases). This CDR3 region has 16 residues. In germline, CDR1 is SGHAT, CDR2 FQDESV (reference sequence). V was clipped by 4 bases and J by 0 bases, with 13 bases between them. The CDR3 protein is CASSSADGSSYNEQFF. CDR3 coding DNA: TGTGCCAGCAGCTCAGCGGACGGCAGCTCCTACAATGAGCAGTTCTTC.

This rearrangement joins TRBV5-4 to TRBJ2-3, with 7 bases lining up with TRBD2. The CDR3 covers 16 residues. The germline V gene has CDR1 SGHNT and CDR2 YYREEE (reference sequence). Trimming at V came to 4 bases and at J to 2 bases, leaving 10 bases not matched to a gene. CDR3 nucleotide sequence: TGTGCCAGCAGCCGCCAGCTAGCGGCTCACACAGATACGCAGTATTTT. Protein: CASSRQLAAHTDTQYF.

As to this clonotype: A clone one base away is much larger, so this may be a read error. V gene TRBV24-1 combines with J gene TRBJ2-1; 10 positions agree with TRBD2. This CDR3 is 17 amino acids long. Germline assignment: CDR1 KGHDR and CDR2 SFDVKD. The CDR3 protein is CATSDQLAGDGTNKQFF. CDR3 nucleotide sequence: TGTGCCACCAGTGACCAGCTAGCGGGAGATGGGACCAATAAGCAGTTCTTC.

This clonotype was counted many times. The DNA for the CDR3 is TGCGCCAGCAGCCGAGCGGACTTGGGCACAGATACGCAGTATTTT. Translated: CASSRADLGTDTQYF. The gene calls are TRBV4-1 and TRBJ2-3; D perhaps matches TRBD2 (5 bases). This CDR3 has 15 amino acids. The V end lost 4 bases, the J end lost 1 base, and 12 bases lay between the germline ends. CDR1 MGHRA and CDR2 YSYEKL come from the germline V gene.

This clonotype showed up just a few times. The chain carries TRBV7-2 and TRBJ2-1; TRBD1 aligns across 12 bases. This CDR3 is built from 17 residues. V shed 4 bases, J shed 4 bases, and the junction held 8 bases outside the gene matches. Germline CDR1 reads SGHTA; CDR2 reads FQGNSA. CDR3 DNA: TGTGCCAGCAGCTCTACCGGGACAGGGGGCAGATACAATGAGCAGTTCTTC. This encodes CASSSTGTGGRYNEQFF.